Presented here are 22 T cell receptor beta chains from one specimen sequenced in a study of CD8+ T cells in alopecia areata listed by TCRdb under 2018. Pooled mouse cutaneous lymph node cells were stained for CD4, CD8alpha, NKG2D, NKG2ACE and other markers, then sorted on a BD Influx. To prepare the library, the immunoSEQ multiplex PCR assay was applied. RNA was extracted from all samples and reverse transcribed into cDNA, which served as template for TCR sequencing. Imported from immuneACCESS, the table was reduced by TCRdb to in-frame sequences with V and J called. These copies leave out some clones; in studies compared against another copy, an unresolved V gene accounts for under half, and the cause of the remainder is not known. In this sample the table shows 15,000 to 20,000 clones, and no singletons are among them. 25% to 40% of the sample is held by the ten biggest clonotypes. Sequencing was done on a sample of CD8+ T cells sorted from a lymph node. These receptors were taken from a C3H/HeJ mouse with alopecia areata. Members of this strain share the MHC haplotype H2-k.

At least ten counts were recorded for this clone. Mouse gene names apply. The CDR3 end falls 4 residues outside the read, so it is completed with the germline J gene. The gene calls are TRBV13-3 and TRBJ2-3; a weak D match, TRBD1 (5 bases). The CDR3 totals 16 residues. The V and J ends lost 0 bases and 1 base respectively, with 12 bases between them. CDR1 is NNHDY and CDR2 is SYVADS in the germline V gene. This CDR3 reads CASSDGQGKGAETLYF. CDR3 DNA, as far as it was read: TGTGCCAGCAGTGATGGGCAGGGCAAGGGTGCAGAA.

This clone was observed a handful of times. Any gene name here is a mouse gene name. The CDR3 is CASSPGVEETLYF. The DNA read from the CDR3 is TGTGCCAGCAGTCCAGGGGTGGAAGAA. The chain uses TRBV19 and TRBJ2-3, with a possible D match to TRBD1 (6 bases). The read terminates 4 residues before the CDR3 end, so the remaining end is supplied by the germline J gene. The CDR3 sequence is 13 residues long. The V gene's germline CDR1 is FNHDT and CDR2 SITEND (reference sequence).

This clone was seen more than once but under ten times. Gene names are the mouse ones. The read is 4 residues too short to cover the CDR3 end, so that end is filled in from the germline J gene. The rearrangement links TRBV13-3 to TRBJ2-4, with a possible D match to TRBD1 (6 bases). This CDR3 comprises 14 residues. CDR1 is NNHDY and CDR2 is SYVADS in the germline V gene. The CDR3 DNA, read in part, is TGTGCCAGCAGTGATGATGGGACAAAAAAC. It yields the protein CASSDDGTKN. The whole CDR3 region reads CASSDDGTKNTLYF.

About this clone: Gene names denote mouse genes. The CDR3 goes on 4 residues after the read ends, and that part is filled in from the germline J gene. The chain uses TRBV19 and TRBJ2-4; D is possibly TRBD2 (6 bases). The CDR3 has 13 residues. Germline V gene lookup returns CDR1 FNHDT and CDR2 SITEND (reference sequence). This CDR3 is CASSIVGENTLYF. The covered CDR3 bases are TGTGCCAGCAGTATAGTGGGGGAAAAC.

This clone was recorded many times. The gene symbols are mouse symbols. Coverage ceases 4 residues before the CDR3 finishes, and the germline J gene fills in the end. The chain links TRBV13-3 to TRBJ2-7, with 10 bases aligning to TRBD2. The germline V gene encodes CDR1 NNHDY and CDR2 SYVADS. CDR3 length equals 15 residues. The chain's CDR3 is CASSGRDWGSYEQYF. The sequenced part of the CDR3 DNA is TGTGCCAGCAGTGGCCGGGACTGGGGTTCTTAT.

This clone has just a few counts. All gene names here are mouse names. The read ends 4 residues before the CDR3 terminus; that terminus is restored from the germline J gene. V and J are TRBV13-1 and TRBJ1-1; D possibly corresponds to TRBD1 (6 bases). Germline-derived CDR1 and CDR2 are NSHNY and SYGAGN. This CDR3 has 13 residues. The DNA read from the CDR3 is TGTGCCAGCAGTGATGCAACAGGGTCA. This codes for CASSDATGS. The whole CDR3 is CASSDATGSEVFF.

There are a few counts of this clone. A mismatch at residue 11 separates the TCRdb protein from the translated DNA, so the protein presented here was translated from the DNA. Gene names and germline match the mouse. The CDR3 spells CAWSRQGDNSPLYF. The CDR3 DNA, read in part, is TGTGCCTGGAGTCGACAGGGTGATAATTCGCCC. This sequence joins TRBV31 and TRBJ1-6; 7 bases line up with TRBD1. The missing CDR3 end, 3 residues past where the read stops, is filled in from the germline J gene. TRBJ1-6 carries the ORF label, with uncertain function. Per the germline V gene, CDR1 is GKSSPN and CDR2 is SITVG. V trimming: 1 base; J trimming: 5 bases; junction bases outside the gene matches: 2. The CDR3 length is 14 residues.

This clone has at least ten counts. The protein listed by TCRdb differs at residue 12 from the translated DNA, so the DNA translation is shown. Mouse names are used for the genes. The read halts 3 residues ahead of the CDR3 end, with the missing end drawn from the germline J gene. The V call is TRBV13-3, the J call TRBJ1-6, with 7 positions matching TRBD1. TRBJ1-6 is sorted into the ORF group, with uncertain function. In germline, CDR1 is NNHDY, CDR2 SYVADS. CDR3 length equals 15 residues. The V gene end was trimmed by 2 bases and the J gene end by 5 bases; junction bases not matched to a gene: 4. The covered CDR3 bases are TGTGCCAGCAGTGAATCTGGGACAGATAATTCGCCC. This encodes CASSESGTDNSP. The whole CDR3 protein is CASSESGTDNSPLYF.

At least ten counts were recorded for this clone. TCRdb gives a protein that differs at residue 11 from what the DNA encodes, so the protein here is translated from the DNA. Genes here carry mouse names. The CDR3 goes on 3 residues after the read ends, and that part is filled in from the germline J gene. The gene calls are TRBV19 and TRBJ1-6, with D perhaps matching TRBD1 (6 bases). TRBJ1-6 is given ORF status, its function remaining uncertain. The CDR3 length is 14 residues. V lost 5 bases and J 3 bases, leaving 9 bases between the germline ends. Germline assignment: CDR1 FNHDT and CDR2 SITEND (reference sequence). The CDR3 reads CASRDRFYNSPLYF. The sequenced part of the CDR3 DNA is TGTGCCAGCAGGGACAGATTCTATAATTCGCCC.

Notes on this clone: Germline and genes here are mouse. The missing CDR3 end, 4 residues past where the read stops, is filled in from the germline J gene. This chain links TRBV13-3 with TRBJ2-1; 12 bases fit TRBD2. The germline V gene encodes CDR1 NNHDY and CDR2 SYVADS. The CDR3 runs 16 residues. The J segment lost 1 base and the V segment lost 5 bases, leaving 4 bases of the junction unmatched. The sequenced part of the CDR3 DNA is TGTGCCAGCAGAGGACTGGGGGGGATAAACTATGCT. The encoded protein is CASRGLGGINYA. The complete CDR3 protein is CASRGLGGINYAEQFF.

This clone was seen a handful of times. Genes and germline come from the mouse. From the germline J gene comes the end of the CDR3, since the read stops 4 residues before it. The V gene is TRBV19, the J gene TRBJ2-7; 8 positions agree with TRBD2. The CDR3 consists of 13 residues. Germline V gene lookup returns CDR1 FNHDT and CDR2 SITEND (reference sequence). Here the CDR3 reads CASSMSWGDEQYF. CDR3 DNA (partial): TGTGCCAGCAGTATGTCCTGGGGGGAT.

This clone has more than one count but fewer than ten. The protein recorded in TCRdb does not match the translated DNA at residue 13; the protein presented here comes from translating the DNA. These gene names are mouse names. From the germline J gene comes the end of the CDR3, since the read stops 3 residues before it. The rearrangement joins TRBV1 to TRBJ1-3; 7 bases line up with TRBD1. Germline loops: CDR1 NSQYPW, CDR2 LRSPGD (reference sequence). The CDR3 spans 16 residues. The CDR3 sequence is CTCRADRQGSGNTLYF. The part of the CDR3 DNA that was read is TGCACCTGCCGTGCAGATAGACAGGGTTCTGGAAATACG.

Turning to this clone: Genes here carry mouse names. From the germline J gene comes the end of the CDR3, since the read stops 4 residues before it. The chain recombines TRBV13-1 with TRBJ2-2; possible D gene TRBD2, 6 bases. The CDR3 contains 14 residues. V was pared by 6 bases and J by 4 bases, with 13 bases between. Germline-derived CDR1 and CDR2 are NSHNY and SYGAGN. CDR3 DNA (partial): TGTGCCAGCACTGGGGCGCGGGTCACCGGG. It yields the protein CASTGARVTG. The CDR3 in its entirety is CASTGARVTGQLYF.

This clone was recorded many times. The listed genes are named as in mouse. The sequenced CDR3 bases are TGTGCTAGCAGTAGACAAACCTAT. This encodes CASSRQTY. The full-length CDR3 reads as CASSRQTYEQYF. The chain employs TRBV17 and TRBJ2-7, with no clear D. The read finishes 4 residues shy of the CDR3 end, and the germline J gene is used to complete it. The CDR3 is 12 amino acids. Trimming pared 2 bases from V and 2 bases from J, leaving 4 bases between. Germline CDR1 and CDR2: MNHDT and YYDKIL.

This clone was seen only a few times. Gene names and germline refer to mouse. The sequenced fragment ends 4 residues before the CDR3 boundary, so the rest is inferred from the germline J gene. The chain links TRBV1 to TRBJ2-7; D is possibly TRBD2 (7 bases). V was shortened by 3 bases and J by 0 bases, with 9 bases between the two germline ends. Germline V gives CDR1 NSQYPW, CDR2 LRSPGD (reference sequence). This CDR3 is built from 14 residues. This CDR3 reads CTCSAWGASYEQYF. The sequenced CDR3 bases are TGCACCTGCAGTGCGTGGGGGGCCTCCTAT.

This clone was counted between two and nine times. Genes and germline are mouse. The sequenced fragment ends 4 residues before the CDR3 boundary, so the rest is inferred from the germline J gene. The V call is TRBV19, the J call TRBJ2-7; TRBD2 is a possible D gene (6 bases). V was cut by 0 bases and J by 2 bases, with 9 bases left in between. Per the germline V gene, CDR1 is FNHDT and CDR2 is SITEND (reference sequence). This CDR3 region has 14 residues. The CDR3 sequence is CASSIARGAYEQYF. CDR3 DNA (partial): TGTGCCAGCAGTATAGCACGGGGGGCCTAT. Looking up the rest from reference TRBV19 and TRBJ2-7 gives the full variable domain: GGIITQTPKFLIGQEGQKLTLKCQQNFNHDTMYWYRQDSGKGLRLIYYSITENDLQKGDLSEGYDASREKKSSFSLTVTSAQKNEMAVFLCASSIARGAYEQYFGPGTRLTVL.

This clone was counted between two and nine times. The gene names here belong to mouse. Coverage ceases 4 residues before the CDR3 finishes, and the germline J gene fills in the end. The J gene is TRBJ1-1, the V gene TRBV13-2; TRBD1 is a possible D gene (6 bases). This CDR3 spans 14 amino acids. V lost 5 bases and J 0 bases, leaving 11 bases between the germline ends. CDR1 and CDR2 from the germline V gene are NNHNN and SYGAGS (reference sequence). The CDR3 loop reads CASGVTGANTEVFF. Incomplete CDR3 DNA: TGTGCCAGCGGCGTGACAGGAGCAAACACA.

This clone has a count of ten or more. Each gene name is a mouse one. The read falls 4 residues short of the CDR3 end, and the missing part is taken from the germline J gene. V and J are TRBV5 and TRBJ2-1; TRBD1 matches at 7 bases. CDR1 and CDR2 from the germline V gene are LGHNA and YNLKQL (reference sequence). V dropped 1 base and J dropped 0; count of bases not matched to a gene: 0. The CDR3 covers 15 residues. CDR3 loop: CASSQGTGNYAEQFF. The DNA read from the CDR3 is TGTGCCAGCAGCCAAGGGACAGGTAACTATGCT.

On this clone: Germline and genes here are mouse. The CDR3 bases that were read are TGCACCTGCAGTGCGACAGGGTTTGTCAACGAA. Its translation is CTCSATGFVNE. The whole CDR3 is CTCSATGFVNERLFF. The rearrangement uses TRBV1 and TRBJ1-4; 7 nucleotides match TRBD1. The CDR3 end is not reached by the read, which stops 4 residues before it; the germline J gene fills it in. Germline V CDR1 and CDR2: NSQYPW, LRSPGD (reference sequence). After removal of 3 bases from V and 4 bases from J, the junction contained 5 bases not matched to a gene. The CDR3 has 15 residues.

Turning to this clone: At residue 12, the translated DNA and the protein in TCRdb do not agree; the protein given here is derived from the DNA. Any gene name here is a mouse gene name. The read ends 3 residues early relative to the CDR3; the germline J gene fills the gap. The chain links TRBV1 to TRBJ1-3, with 7 positions matching TRBD1. The CDR3 runs 15 residues. The V gene's germline CDR1 is NSQYPW and CDR2 LRSPGD (reference sequence). Losses at the gene ends were 0 bases for V and 2 bases for J; bases not matched to a gene: 1. The CDR3 loop is CTCSAETGPGNTLYF. The sequenced CDR3 bases are TGCACCTGCAGTGCAGAGACAGGGCCTGGAAATACG.

With respect to this clone: Genes here carry mouse names. The CDR3 end falls 4 residues outside the read, so it is completed with the germline J gene. The chain couples TRBV13-1 to TRBJ2-7; 10 bases agree with TRBD2. The CDR3 totals 17 residues. Losses at the gene ends were 1 base for V and 2 bases for J; bases not matched to a gene: 9. From germline, CDR1 is NSHNY and CDR2 SYGAGN. The CDR3 DNA, read in part, is TGTGCCAGCAGTGATCAAGGGGGCGACTGGGGGGCCTAT. Protein sequence: CASSDQGGDWGAY. The whole CDR3 sequence reads CASSDQGGDWGAYEQYF.

This clone was observed many times. Germline and genes: mouse. The CDR3: CASGDNRNYAEQFF. The covered CDR3 bases are TGTGCCAGCGGTGATAACAGAAACTATGCT. This chain joins TRBV13-2 and TRBJ2-1, with D uncertain. The CDR3 end is not reached by the read, which stops 4 residues before it; the germline J gene fills it in. The CDR3 covers 14 residues. Trimming shortened V by 1 base and J by 1 base, and 6 bases separated the two germline ends. The germline gives CDR1 NNHNN, CDR2 SYGAGS (reference sequence).